Shown below are 5 T cell receptor beta chains from a single sample sequenced in a study of T cell repertoires in cytomegalovirus infection. TCRdb redid the calling of the reads with MiXCR, one entry per CDR3 protein. The table has under 500,000 distinct CDR3 sequences, 40% to 50% seen once. Their cognate antigens are unknown. The sample in question was cultured PBMCs, obtained from culture after CMV antigen stimulation. Receptors were obtained from a human donor in good health (CMV status not recorded). Some clones in this sample may be carry-over from other donors' samples.

This clonotype was seen a handful of times. The chain combines TRBV7-6 with TRBJ2-7; 8 positions agree with TRBD1. The CDR3 extends over 15 amino acids. V gave up 5 bases and J gave up 2 bases; unmatched junction bases: 8. CDR1 SGHVS and CDR2 FNYEAQ come from the germline V gene. The CDR3 coding sequence is TGTGCCAGCAGCGCGGGGACAGGATCAACCTACGAGCAGTACTTC. Amino acid sequence: CASSAGTGSTYEQYF.

This clonotype has only a few counts. The chain recombines TRBV12-3 or TRBV12-4 with TRBJ1-1, with D possibly being TRBD1 (5 bases). With 6 bases removed from V and 5 bases from J, the gap between germline ends came to 13 bases. The CDR3 contains 13 residues. This CDR3 reads CASSFRGGTEAFF. The CDR3 nucleotides are TGTGCCAGCAGCTTTCGGGGGGGGACTGAAGCTTTCTTT.

The rearrangement links TRBV11-2 to TRBJ2-1, with 16 bases fitting TRBD2. With V trimmed by 7 bases and J by 5 bases, 11 bases remained unmatched. Germline CDR1 is SGHAT and CDR2 is FQNNGV. This CDR3 is built from 18 residues. The DNA of the CDR3 is TGTGCCAGCAAGGGGATAGTGGGACTAGCGGGAGGGGACAATGAGCAGTTCTTC. Residues: CASKGIVGLAGGDNEQFF.

There are a few counts of this clonotype. The V call is TRBV19, the J call TRBJ1-2; D is possibly TRBD1 (5 bases). The CDR3 contains 15 residues. Germline loops: CDR1 LNHDA, CDR2 SQIVND (reference sequence). V lost 3 bases and J lost 6, with 17 bases in between. CDR3 loop: CASSMVNRDADGYTF. DNA for the CDR3: TGTGCCAGTAGTATGGTAAACCGGGACGCAGATGGCTACACCTTC.

Comments on this clonotype: A much bigger clone sits one base away, suggesting this may be a read error. The J gene is TRBJ2-2, the V gene TRBV7-2; tentative D call: TRBD2 (5 bases). Germline CDR1 SGHTA, CDR2 FQGNSA. This CDR3 is 14 amino acids long. The CDR3 loop reads CASFPGRATGELYF. The CDR3 bases are TGTGCCAGCTTCCCTGGTCGGGCCACCGGGGAGCTGTATTTT.